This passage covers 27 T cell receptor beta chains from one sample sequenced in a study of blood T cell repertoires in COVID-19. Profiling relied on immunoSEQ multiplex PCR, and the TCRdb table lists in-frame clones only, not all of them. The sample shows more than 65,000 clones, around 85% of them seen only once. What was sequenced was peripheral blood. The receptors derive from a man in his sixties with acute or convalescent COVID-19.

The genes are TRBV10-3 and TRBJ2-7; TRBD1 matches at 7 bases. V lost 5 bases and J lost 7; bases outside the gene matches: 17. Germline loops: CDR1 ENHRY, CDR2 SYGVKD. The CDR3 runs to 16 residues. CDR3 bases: TGTGCCATCAGTTACTCCGGGACAGAGATCTCGGGTGAGCAGTACTTC. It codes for CAISYSGTEISGEQYF.

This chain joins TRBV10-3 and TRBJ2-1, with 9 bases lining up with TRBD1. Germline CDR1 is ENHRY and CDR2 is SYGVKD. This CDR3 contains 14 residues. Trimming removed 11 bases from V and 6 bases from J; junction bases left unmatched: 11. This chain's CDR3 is CASGTGIGGNEQFF. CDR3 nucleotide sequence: TGTGCCTCCGGGACAGGGATCGGCGGCAATGAGCAGTTCTTC.

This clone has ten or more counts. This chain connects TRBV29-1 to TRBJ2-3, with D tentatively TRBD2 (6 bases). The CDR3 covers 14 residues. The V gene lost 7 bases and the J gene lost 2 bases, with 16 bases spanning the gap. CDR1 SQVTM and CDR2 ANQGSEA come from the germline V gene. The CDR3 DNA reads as TGCAGCGCCGAATACGGGGGATACACAGATACGCAGTATTTT. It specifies CSAEYGGYTDTQYF.

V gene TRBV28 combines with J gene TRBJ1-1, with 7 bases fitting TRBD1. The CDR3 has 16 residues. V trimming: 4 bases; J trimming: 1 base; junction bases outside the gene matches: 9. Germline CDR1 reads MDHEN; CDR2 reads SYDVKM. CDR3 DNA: TGTGCCAGCAGTTCGTTACTGACAGGGAGGAACACTGAAGCTTTCTTT. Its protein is CASSSLLTGRNTEAFF.

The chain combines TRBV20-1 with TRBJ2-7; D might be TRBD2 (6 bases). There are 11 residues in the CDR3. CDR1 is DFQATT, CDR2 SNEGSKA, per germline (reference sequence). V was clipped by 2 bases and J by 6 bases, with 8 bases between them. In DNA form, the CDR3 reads TGCAGTGCTAGACAGGGAGGCGAGCAGTACTTC. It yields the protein CSARQGGEQYF.

Here the CDR3 DNA reads TGTGCCAGCAGCTTAAAAGGTGGGGGGGCTCCGGTCATTCAGTACTTC. It encodes CASSLKGGGAPVIQYF. The gene calls are TRBV7-2 and TRBJ2-4; a possible D gene is TRBD2 (7 bases). V gave up 2 bases and J gave up 9 bases, with 20 bases separating them. Germline CDR1 and CDR2: SGHTA and FQGNSA. The CDR3 covers 16 residues.

CDR3 bases: TGTGCCAGCAGTCCGGACGACAGGGTCTATAATTCACCCCTCCACTTT. Protein product: CASSPDDRVYNSPLHF. The rearrangement links TRBV27 to TRBJ1-6; TRBD1 aligns across 7 bases. CDR3 length: 16 amino acids. From germline, CDR1 is MNHEY and CDR2 SMNVEV (reference sequence). V lost 5 bases and J lost 3; bases outside the gene matches: 7.

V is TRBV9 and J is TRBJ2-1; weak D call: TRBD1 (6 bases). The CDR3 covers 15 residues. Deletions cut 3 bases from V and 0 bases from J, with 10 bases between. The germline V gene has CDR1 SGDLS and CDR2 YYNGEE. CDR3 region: CASSEGVSSYNEQFF. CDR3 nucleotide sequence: TGTGCCAGCAGCGAGGGGGTCAGCTCCTACAATGAGCAGTTCTTC.

In DNA form, the CDR3 reads TGTGCCAGCAGTTTTCAAGCGACTCCCGAGCAGTTCTTC. It translates to CASSFQATPEQFF. The chain employs TRBV12-3 or TRBV12-4 and TRBJ2-1; D call uncertain. V lost 3 bases, J lost 10 bases, and 13 bases lay in between. The CDR3 sequence is 13 residues long.

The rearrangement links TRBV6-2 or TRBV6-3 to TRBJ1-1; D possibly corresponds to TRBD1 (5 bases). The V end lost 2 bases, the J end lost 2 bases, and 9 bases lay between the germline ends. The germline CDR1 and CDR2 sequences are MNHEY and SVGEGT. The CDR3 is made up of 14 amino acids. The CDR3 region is CASSYDGGNTEAFF. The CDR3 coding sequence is TGTGCCAGCAGTTACGACGGGGGAAACACTGAAGCTTTCTTT.

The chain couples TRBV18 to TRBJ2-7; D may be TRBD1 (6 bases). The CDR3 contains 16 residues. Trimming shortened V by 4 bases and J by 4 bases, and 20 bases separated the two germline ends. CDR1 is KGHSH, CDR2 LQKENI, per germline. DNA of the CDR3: TGTGCCAGCTCACTACCGGTGGGACAAGGAGCGTACGAGCAGTACTTC. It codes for CASSLPVGQGAYEQYF. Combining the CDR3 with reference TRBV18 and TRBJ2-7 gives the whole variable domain NAGVMQNPRHLVRRRGQEARLRCSPMKGHSHVYWYRQLPEEGLKFMVYLQKENIIDESGMPKERFSAEFPKEGPSILRIQQVVRGDSAAYFCASSLPVGQGAYEQYFGPGTRLTVT.

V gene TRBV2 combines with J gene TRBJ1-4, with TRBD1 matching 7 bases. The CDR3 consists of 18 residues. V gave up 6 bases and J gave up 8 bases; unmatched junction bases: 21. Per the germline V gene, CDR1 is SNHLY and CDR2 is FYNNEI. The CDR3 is CASSPPPTGNRYDEKLFF. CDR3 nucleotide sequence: TGTGCCAGCAGCCCCCCGCCGACAGGGAATAGATACGACGAAAAACTGTTTTTT.

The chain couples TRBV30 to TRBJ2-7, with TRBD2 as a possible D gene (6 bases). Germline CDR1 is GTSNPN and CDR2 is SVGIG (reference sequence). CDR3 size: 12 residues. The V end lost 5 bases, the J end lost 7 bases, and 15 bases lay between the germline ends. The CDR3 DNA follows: TGTGCCTGGGGGGCCGGGAGAAAAGAGCAGTACTTC. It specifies CAWGAGRKEQYF.

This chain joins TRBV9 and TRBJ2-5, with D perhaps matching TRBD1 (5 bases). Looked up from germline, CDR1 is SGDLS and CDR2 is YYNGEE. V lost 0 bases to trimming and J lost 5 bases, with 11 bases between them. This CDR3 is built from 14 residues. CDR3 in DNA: TGTGCCAGCAGCGTAGAGAGCAGGGTTGAGACCCAGTACTTC. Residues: CASSVESRVETQYF.

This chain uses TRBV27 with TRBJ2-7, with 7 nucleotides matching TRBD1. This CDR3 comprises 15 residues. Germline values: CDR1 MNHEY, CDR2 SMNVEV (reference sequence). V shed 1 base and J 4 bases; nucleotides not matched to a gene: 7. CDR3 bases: TGTGCCAGCAGTTTATTAGGACAGGATTCGTACGAGCAGTACTTC. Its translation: CASSLLGQDSYEQYF.

CDR3 loop: CASSGQLNTEAFF. CDR3 DNA sequence: TGTGCCAGCAGTGGACAGCTGAACACTGAAGCTTTCTTT. The rearrangement links TRBV2 to TRBJ1-1; D may be TRBD1 (5 bases). V was cut by 4 bases and J by 0 bases, with 6 bases left in between. CDR1 and CDR2 (germline): SNHLY, FYNNEI. The CDR3 covers 13 residues.

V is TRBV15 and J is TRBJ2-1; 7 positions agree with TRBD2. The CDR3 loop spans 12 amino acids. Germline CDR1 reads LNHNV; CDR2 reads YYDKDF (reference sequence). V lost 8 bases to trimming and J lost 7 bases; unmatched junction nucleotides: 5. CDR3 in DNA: TGTGCCACCTCCTGGCGGGGGAATGAGCAGTTCTTC. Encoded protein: CATSWRGNEQFF.

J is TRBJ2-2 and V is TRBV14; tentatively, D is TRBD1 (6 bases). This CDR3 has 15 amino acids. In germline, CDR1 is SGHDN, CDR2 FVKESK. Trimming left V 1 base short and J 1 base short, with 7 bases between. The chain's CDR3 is CASSQVQGNTGELFF. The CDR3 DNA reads TGTGCCAGCAGCCAAGTACAGGGGAACACCGGGGAGCTGTTTTTT.

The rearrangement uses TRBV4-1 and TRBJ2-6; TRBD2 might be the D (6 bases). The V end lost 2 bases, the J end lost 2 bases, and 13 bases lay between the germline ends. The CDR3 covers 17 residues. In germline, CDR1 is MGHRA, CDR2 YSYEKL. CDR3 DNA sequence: TGCGCCAGCAGCCAAATAACCGGGAGCCCTGGGGCCAACGTCCTGACTTTC. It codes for CASSQITGSPGANVLTF.

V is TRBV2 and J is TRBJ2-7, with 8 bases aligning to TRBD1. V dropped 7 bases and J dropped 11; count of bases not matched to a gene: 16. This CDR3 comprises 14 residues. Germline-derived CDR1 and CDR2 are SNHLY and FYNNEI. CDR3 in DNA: TGTGCCAGCACTTTTATGACAGGGGAAGGGCTGAAGTACTTC. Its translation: CASTFMTGEGLKYF.

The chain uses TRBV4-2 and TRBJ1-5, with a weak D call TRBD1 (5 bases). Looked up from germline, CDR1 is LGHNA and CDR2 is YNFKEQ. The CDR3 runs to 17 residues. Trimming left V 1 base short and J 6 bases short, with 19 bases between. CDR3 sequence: CASSQGGGAQVGQPQHF. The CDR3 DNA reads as TGTGCCAGCAGCCAAGGGGGAGGGGCCCAAGTGGGTCAGCCCCAGCATTTT.

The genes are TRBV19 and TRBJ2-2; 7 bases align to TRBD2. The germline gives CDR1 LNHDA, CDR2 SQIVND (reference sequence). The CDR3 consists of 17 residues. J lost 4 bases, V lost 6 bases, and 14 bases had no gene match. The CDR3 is CASRSPGASGLTGELFF. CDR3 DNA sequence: TGTGCCAGTAGATCCCCTGGGGCTAGCGGCCTCACCGGGGAGCTGTTTTTT.

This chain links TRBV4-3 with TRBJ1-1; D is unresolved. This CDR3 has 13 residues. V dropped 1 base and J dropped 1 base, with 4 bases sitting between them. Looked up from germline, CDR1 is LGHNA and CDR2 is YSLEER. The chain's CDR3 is CASSQGRNTEAFF. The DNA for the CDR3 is TGCGCCAGCAGCCAAGGCAGGAACACTGAAGCTTTCTTT.

CDR3: CASSQDLKELAGEYNEQFF. The CDR3 region has the DNA TGCGCCAGCAGCCAAGATCTAAAGGAACTAGCGGGGGAATACAATGAGCAGTTCTTC. The V call is TRBV4-3, the J call TRBJ2-1, with 11 nucleotides matching TRBD2. Germline V gene sequence: CDR1 LGHNA, CDR2 YSLEER. The CDR3 has 19 amino acids. V was clipped by 0 bases and J by 4 bases; unmatched bases: 11.

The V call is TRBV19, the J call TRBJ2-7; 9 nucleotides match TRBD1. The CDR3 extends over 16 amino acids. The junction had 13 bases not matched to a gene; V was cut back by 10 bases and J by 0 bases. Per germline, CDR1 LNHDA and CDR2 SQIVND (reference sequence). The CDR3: CATGAQGALSSYEQYF. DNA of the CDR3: TGTGCCACGGGCGCACAGGGGGCTCTAAGCTCCTACGAGCAGTACTTC. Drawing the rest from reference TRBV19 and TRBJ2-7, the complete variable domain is DGGITQSPKYLFRKEGQNVTLSCEQNLNHDAMYWYRQDPGQGLRLIYYSQIVNDFQKGDIAEGYSVSREKKESFPLTVTSAQKNPTAFYLCATGAQGALSSYEQYFGPGTRLTVT.

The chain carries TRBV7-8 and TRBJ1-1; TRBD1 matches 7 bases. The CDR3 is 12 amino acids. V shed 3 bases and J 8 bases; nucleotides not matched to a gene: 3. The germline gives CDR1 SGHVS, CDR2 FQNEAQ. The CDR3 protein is CASSLDRLEAFF. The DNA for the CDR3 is TGTGCCAGCAGCTTGGACAGGTTGGAAGCTTTCTTT.

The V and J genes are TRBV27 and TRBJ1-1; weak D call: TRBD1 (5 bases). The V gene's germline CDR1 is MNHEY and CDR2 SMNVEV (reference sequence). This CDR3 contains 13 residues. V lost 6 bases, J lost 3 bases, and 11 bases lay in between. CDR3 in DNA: TGTGCCAGCAGGGGGCCTAGGTACACTGAAGCTTTCTTT. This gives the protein CASRGPRYTEAFF.